This passage covers 2 T cell receptor beta chains from one sample sequenced in a study of shared clonotypes between healthy human individuals. Measured with immunoSEQ multiplex PCR; TCRdb has only the in-frame clones, and not every one. The table has more than 550,000 clones, about 92% seen once; the top ten hold approximately 24%. Naive CD8 cells were CD45RO-negative, positively selected for CCR7, excluding terminally differentiated effector memory CD45RA+ cells. The sample was naive CD8+ T cells sorted from blood. These receptor sequences come from a man aged 25-45 years in good health.

The chain joins TRBV7-8 to TRBJ2-7; no clear D gene. Between the trimmed V and J ends, which lost 2 bases and 4 bases, there was a span of 18 bases. This CDR3 region has 16 residues. CDR1 is SGHVS, CDR2 FQNEAQ, per germline. For the CDR3, the DNA is TGTGCCAGCAGCTTATACCCCGCTGGCGCAGGTTACGAGCAGTACTTC. Encoded protein: CASSLYPAGAGYEQYF.

V gene TRBV4-1 combines with J gene TRBJ1-2; the match to TRBD1 covers 10 bases. Germline CDR1 and CDR2: MGHRA and YSYEKL. The V gene end was trimmed by 8 bases and the J gene end by 6 bases; junction bases not matched to a gene: 12. The CDR3 is 15 residues long. This CDR3 is CASSGQGKSGNGYTF. Here the CDR3 DNA reads TGCGCCAGCTCGGGACAGGGGAAGAGTGGGAATGGCTACACCTTC.